This T cell receptor beta chain was recorded in a study of blood T cells in healthy people across ages (dated by TCRdb to the mid-2010s). Background for the entire study: In model experiments, template switching captured roughly one uniquely barcoded TCR beta cDNA molecule for every two T cells. The study measured age-related changes in TCR beta repertoire diversity using deep sequencing normalized with unique cDNA molecular identifiers. The donors were divided into four age groups: young (average approximately 15 years), middle-aged (about 39), aged (roughly 66) and long-lived (about 80). Using the same blood draw, the study looked at two additional independent replicas of 1 million unique cDNA reads for two donors, one aged 18 to 30 and the other aged 80 or older. Results and caveats for the whole study, not just this receptor: Compared with the aged group, the long-lived group had more naive CD4+ T cells, fewer expanded clones and increased TCR diversity, a pattern suggesting age selection. Because donor CMV infection status was unknown, age-related changes in expanded clonotypes were potentially confounded. Observed TCR beta diversity per million T cells fell roughly linearly with age, and a significant reduction was already apparent by age about 36. Observed TCR beta diversity correlated strongly with the percentage of naive T cells measured by flow cytometry. Estimates of total diversity based on one million sequenced T cells were considered lower bounds and underestimates. Bulk unsorted PBMC profiling prevented conclusive comparison of naive and antigen-experienced compartments.

The CDR3 goes from the cysteine to the phenylalanine over 17 residues. Only CDR3 DNA remains: 51 bases, in frame from the first base. Based on the germline V gene (reference sequence), the CDR1 and CDR2 sequences are SEHNR and FQNEAQ. V is pared back by 3 bases and J by 3 bases, with 17 bases lying between the germline termini. Donors were a few dozen systemically healthy Caucasian individuals from Russia aged roughly 6 to 95 years. Roughly 9.5 milliliters of peripheral blood were drawn from each donor into EDTA-treated Vacutainer tubes. Ficoll-Paque density-gradient centrifugation was used to isolate PBMCs, with at least 7 million obtained per sample. Total RNA was extracted from PBMCs with Trizol reagent, with at least 5 micrograms obtained per sample. For every donor, flow cytometry on a PBMC aliquot measured the percentage of naive CD45RAhigh/CD27high T cells. This clonotype has only a few counts. Its recognized antigen is unknown. No base qualities exist here, and no much larger clone lies one base off it.

The library was made by 5' RACE. The sequencer listed for this sample is Illumina HiSeq 2500. The second PCR ran for roughly 7 to 12 cycles and used a J-beta primer mix along with a sample-barcoded 5' primer. A unique molecular identifier was introduced onto each TCR beta cDNA molecule by a template-switch 5' adaptor carrying 12 random nucleotides. At least 2.5 million CDR3-containing paired-end reads were obtained from each sample. The Mint cDNA synthesis kit, primed by a TRBC-specific oligonucleotide, was used to synthesize first-strand cDNA from all RNA. Following uracil-DNA glycosylase treatment, all cDNA underwent a first 18-cycle PCR with the universal primers M1SS and BC2_uni_R. The study's processing was this. Normalization of each sample was performed by random selection of 1 million high-quality reads, each carrying a distinct molecular identifier. Reads sharing molecular identifiers were discarded rather than binned into consensus sequences. MiTCR, set to a Q25 quality threshold and the strictest error-elimination algorithm, was used for CDR3 identification, clonotype clustering and error correction. A nonparametric unseen species model with Euler transformation was used to estimate lower-bound total TCR beta diversity. TCRdb reprocessed the public reads (quality trimming at Q25 with fastp, clone calling with MiXCR) and kept in-frame beta chains. All rows with the same CDR3 protein become a single entry with the most common DNA and genes. These V and J calls originate from TCRdb's pipeline instead of the authors' own analysis. This sample has under 1,100,000 distinct CDR3 sequences in its table, and roughly a quarter of those were observed once. The ten biggest clones cover around 0.7% of the sample.

The same data also went into a second study, on T cells of mothers and their children. From that second study: Nine systemically healthy Caucasian individuals served as donors, namely three mothers together with their six children. cDNA synthesis used all of the extracted RNA, with roughly 1.5 ug of RNA in each 15 ul reaction. In the second PCR, the M1S primer introduced both the sample barcodes and 2-4 random nucleotides. More than 8 million TCR beta CDR3 reads were obtained from each mother, and about 3 million reads were obtained from each child. In both related and unrelated pairs, thymic selection shapes the output of TCR recombination in a similar way, with inherited differences having only a minor effect. Normalized repertoire overlap in related mother-child pairs was always slightly higher than in unrelated mother-child pairs, but the difference was never significant. No persistent microchimeric T cell clones were detected, at a sensitivity of 90 to 100 clones per million clonotypes. In the study, deep NGS was used to compare the TCR beta repertoires of mothers and children, and features distinguishing related mother-child pairs from unrelated individuals were sought. Mothers averaged roughly 40 +/- 4 years of age and children averaged around 10 +/- 4 years. Libraries were sequenced on Illumina HiSeq 2000 with 100+100 nt paired-end reads after adapter ligation with NEBNext reagents. To prevent cross-contamination, the mother and child libraries were prepared a month apart and were sequenced in separate runs. For each donor, somewhere between 500,000 and 2,000,000 distinct TCR beta clonotypes were identified. Naive TCR beta clonotypes were estimated from low-frequency clonotypes matched to each donor's FACS-determined naive share, without sorting.

Sequencing was performed on blood. The TCR comes from a girl aged 2 to 10 in good health. The sequence joins TRBV7-9 to TRBJ1-4, with a weak D call of TRBD1 (5 bases match). The bases are TGTGCCAGCAGCTTCCAGGGACCCAAAGCGGCTAATGAAAAACTGTTTTTT. This gives the protein CASSFQGPKAANEKLFF.